This T cell receptor beta chain was sequenced in a study of identical twins. General observations from the study: The presence of invariant MAIT and iNKT cells could partly confound analyses of zero-insertion sequences. Where beta out-of-frame sequences were concerned, excess twin sharing was weaker.

With no exceptions, donors were healthy Caucasians. Trimming took 8 bases from V and 4 from J, leaving 18 bases between them. Per the germline V gene, CDR1 is MNHEY and CDR2 is SVGAGI. CDR3 size: 14 residues. This clonotype was seen more than once but under ten times. Its antigen is currently unknown. Unique molecular identifiers were in the cDNA, with template-switch universal primer binding. TCRdb processed the 5' RACE reads anew with MiXCR; each CDR3 protein has one entry. The repertoire includes roughly 1.6 million distinct CDR3 sequences, under 35% of them detected once, and over 0.25% sits in the top ten.

This chain connects TRBV6-5 to TRBJ2-7; D may be TRBD2 (6 bases). This receptor was obtained from a newborn girl in good health. Source material: cord blood. The CDR3 sequence is CASSPRTKLYEQYF. CDR3 bases: TGTGCCAGCTCCCCCCGGACTAAACTATACGAGCAGTACTTC.